Described below is a single T cell receptor beta chain sequence and its context. Antigen specificity is unknown. After removal of 3 bases from V and 3 bases from J, the junction contained 10 bases not matched to a gene. This CDR3 spans 16 amino acids. The germline V gene has CDR1 MDHEN and CDR2 SYDVKM. CD45RO-negative, CCR7-selected cells formed the naive CD8 fraction, which excluded terminally differentiated effector memory CD45RA+ cells. Execution of the assay was at deep level. Sequencing used immunoSEQ multiplex PCR; TCRdb keeps in-frame clones, though not all of them. The sample has roughly 2,000,000 clones, roughly 93% seen once. This sample is part of a study of shared clonotypes between healthy human individuals. Study outcomes and limitations: What naive subsets generally showed was a larger estimated richness than memory subsets showed. Non-shared clonotypes displayed generation probabilities falling below those of clonotypes present in all four donors.

The sample taken for sequencing was naive CD8+ T cells from PBMCs. The gene calls are TRBV28 and TRBJ2-7; 8 nucleotides agree with TRBD1. This receptor was obtained from a man younger than 30 in good health. Some clones in this sample may be carry-over from other donors' samples. In nucleotides, the CDR3 is TGTGCCAGCAGTTTGAAGTACGGGACAGGCAACTACGAGCAGTACTTC. Residues: CASSLKYGTGNYEQYF.